These T cell receptor beta chains were read from a single sample in a study of blood T cell repertoires in COVID-19. The method was immunoSEQ multiplex PCR; TCRdb's version includes in-frame clones alone and lacks a portion of them. The sample has 160,000 or so clones; about four fifths are singletons. The sequenced sample consisted of peripheral blood. The receptor source for this set is a woman at least 80 years old with acute or convalescent COVID-19. The CDR3 runs from the conserved cysteine through the conserved F or W. D genes are given only for firm matches. Rows may omit the clone size; those that give it use once, few, many or a size class.

>NA|TRBD1|TRBJ1-6|TRBV3-1/TRBV3-2
CASSPGTGSYNSPLHF
TGTGCCAGCAGCCCCGGGACAGGGTCTTATAATTCACCCCTCCACTTT
>NA|NA|TRBJ2-3|TRBV11-2
CASSLWGGAADGTQYF
TGTGCCAGCAGCTTATGGGGGGGGGCCGCAGACGGTACGCAGTATTTT
>NA|NA|TRBJ2-1|TRBV6-1
CASSERLAFYNEQFF
TGTGCCAGCAGTGAGAGGCTAGCCTTCTACAATGAGCAGTTCTTC
>NA|TRBD1|TRBJ1-1|TRBV7-9
CASSSGTGGRRGNTEAFF
TGTGCCAGCAGCTCCGGGACAGGTGGACGGAGGGGGAACACTGAAGCTTTCTTT
>NA|TRBD2|TRBJ2-7|TRBV19
CASSSGGWRAKDEQYF
TGTGCCAGTAGTTCGGGGGGGTGGAGGGCGAAGGACGAGCAGTACTTC
>few|TRBD2|TRBJ2-1|TRBV18
CASSIAGGTYNEQFF
TGTGCCAGCTCCATAGCGGGAGGGACCTACAATGAGCAGTTCTTC
>NA|TRBD1|TRBJ1-2|TRBV12-3/TRBV12-4
CASSRQGGYTF
TGTGCCAGCAGCCGACAGGGCGGCTACACCTTC
>NA|NA|TRBJ1-6|TRBV19
CASSIGRGGNSPLHF
TGTGCCAGTAGCATCGGGAGGGGTGGAAATTCACCCCTCCACTTT
>NA|NA|TRBJ1-2|TRBV27
CASSLTGSYGYTF
TGTGCCAGCAGTTTGACAGGATCCTATGGCTACACCTTC
>NA|NA|TRBJ1-2|TRBV6-5
CASSYGGLRGYTF
TGTGCCAGCAGTTACGGGGGCCTGCGGGGCTACACCTTC
>NA|TRBD1|TRBJ1-6|TRBV4-1
CASSSPVTGGNNSPLHF
TGCGCCAGCAGCTCCCCCGTGACAGGGGGGAATAATTCACCCCTCCACTTT
>medium-sized|NA|TRBJ2-1|TRBV7-8
CASSFSQREQFF
TGTGCCAGCAGCTTTAGTCAGCGTGAGCAGTTCTTC
>NA|NA|TRBJ1-3|TRBV6-5
CASTTSGNTIYF
TGTGCCAGCACAACGAGCGGAAACACCATATATTTT
>NA|NA|TRBJ2-5|TRBV5-1
CASSATPGLEETQYF
TGCGCCAGCAGCGCCACCCCCGGTCTGGAAGAGACCCAGTACTTC
>NA|TRBD1|TRBJ2-7|TRBV6-6
CASRLQDRAREQYF
TGTGCCAGCAGACTACAAGACAGGGCGAGGGAGCAGTACTTC
>NA|NA|TRBJ1-3|TRBV5-1
CASSPGGGSGNTIYF
TGCGCCAGCAGCCCTGGTGGCGGATCTGGAAACACCATATATTTT
>once|NA|TRBJ1-3|TRBV12-5
CASGHSGTGNTIYF
TGTGCTAGTGGTCATTCGGGGACTGGAAACACCATATATTTT
>NA|NA|TRBJ2-5|TRBV28
CASSWAGRRETQYF
TGTGCCAGCAGTTGGGCGGGGCGGAGAGAGACCCAGTACTTC
>NA|TRBD1|TRBJ1-1|TRBV27
CASSATGANTEAFF
TGTGCCAGCAGTGCGACAGGGGCGAACACTGAAGCTTTCTTT
>NA|NA|TRBJ2-2|TRBV19
CASSILRGAGPGELFF
TGTGCCAGTAGTATCTTGAGGGGCGCGGGGCCCGGGGAGCTGTTTTTT
>NA|TRBD1|TRBJ1-2|TRBV2
CASRLGQGGSYGYTF
TGTGCCAGCAGACTAGGACAGGGAGGGAGCTATGGCTACACCTTC
>NA|TRBD1|TRBJ2-2|TRBV28
CASLDRAGTGELFF
TGTGCCAGCCTGGACAGGGCAGGTACCGGGGAGCTGTTTTTT
>NA|TRBD1|TRBJ1-5|TRBV7-2
CASSAGQGNQPQHF
TGTGCCAGCAGCGCCGGACAGGGGAATCAGCCCCAGCATTTT
>NA|TRBD1|TRBJ2-7|TRBV5-1
CASSWSPGQGAYEQYF
TGCGCCAGCAGCTGGAGTCCGGGACAGGGGGCCTACGAGCAGTACTTC
>NA|NA|TRBJ1-4|TRBV5-1
CASSPLGMANEKLFF
TGCGCCAGCAGCCCCCTCGGGATGGCTAATGAAAAACTGTTTTTT
>NA|TRBD1|TRBJ1-6|TRBV30
CAWSSAGGGSPLHF
TGTGCCTGGAGTTCCGCAGGGGGCGGTTCACCCCTCCACTTT
>NA|NA|TRBJ1-3|TRBV9
CASSVGIGGISGNTIYF
TGTGCCAGCAGCGTCGGCATAGGAGGTATCTCTGGAAACACCATATATTTT
>NA|TRBD1|TRBJ2-7|TRBV5-1
CASSFRDRPLEQYF
TGCGCCAGCAGCTTCCGGGACAGGCCCCTCGAGCAGTACTTC
>NA|NA|TRBJ1-1|TRBV5-5
CASSFVRGTEAFF
TGTGCCAGCAGCTTTGTCAGGGGCACTGAAGCTTTCTTT
>many|TRBD1|TRBJ1-3|TRBV4-1
CASSQGRGQGPLHSGNTIYF
TGCGCCAGCAGCCAAGGTCGGGGACAGGGGCCGCTACACTCTGGAAACACCATATATTTT
>NA|TRBD2|TRBJ2-3|TRBV27
CASSPKPRLSGRPPDTQYF
TGTGCCAGCAGTCCGAAGCCCCGCCTTAGCGGGAGGCCCCCAGATACGCAGTATTTT
>once|NA|TRBJ1-3|TRBV5-6
CASKSGGPDSGNTIYF
TGTGCCAGCAAGTCTGGTGGGCCCGACTCTGGAAACACCATATATTTT
>NA|NA|TRBJ2-1|TRBV3-1/TRBV3-2
CASKRAGANEQFF
TGTGCCAGCAAACGGGCAGGGGCAAATGAGCAGTTCTTC
>few|TRBD1|TRBJ1-6|TRBV5-1
CASSLEARGQINSPLHF
TGCGCCAGCAGCTTGGAGGCCAGGGGGCAGATTAATTCACCCCTCCACTTT
>NA|NA|TRBJ1-6|TRBV28
CASSFGGRYSPLHF
TGTGCCAGCAGTTTTGGGGGGAGATATTCACCCCTCCACTTT
>few|TRBD1|TRBJ1-2|TRBV6-1
CASSESRAAGTGYGYTF
TGTGCCAGCAGTGAATCCCGGGCCGCCGGGACAGGCTATGGCTACACCTTC
>NA|NA|TRBJ1-1|TRBV11-2
CASSFSGLNTEAFF
TGTGCCAGCAGCTTTTCAGGGTTGAACACTGAAGCTTTCTTT
>NA|NA|TRBJ2-1|TRBV28
CASRRDSIQFF
TGTGCCAGCAGACGGGACTCTATCCAGTTCTTC
>NA|NA|TRBJ2-7|TRBV21-1
CASSKGGTGNPCEQYF
TGTGCCAGCAGCAAAGGAGGGACAGGGAATCCTTGCGAGCAGTACTTC
>NA|TRBD1|TRBJ2-5|TRBV7-9
CASSAGTGEQETQYF
TGTGCCAGCAGCGCCGGGACAGGGGAACAAGAGACCCAGTACTTC
>NA|TRBD2|TRBJ2-7|TRBV10-3
CAIRGKTPGTSGSSYEQYF
TGTGCCATCAGAGGAAAGACACCCGGGACTAGCGGGAGTAGCTACGAGCAGTACTTC
>few|TRBD1|TRBJ1-2|TRBV19
CASSTLDRAYGYTF
TGTGCCAGTAGTACCCTGGACAGGGCCTATGGCTACACCTTC
>NA|TRBD1|TRBJ1-1|TRBV6-5
CASIPGDSRGSEAFF
TGTGCCAGCATTCCCGGGGACAGTCGTGGGTCTGAAGCTTTCTTT
>NA|NA|TRBJ1-2|TRBV7-9
CASSFGGGNYGYTF
TGTGCCAGCAGCTTTGGGGGAGGTAACTATGGCTACACCTTC
>NA|NA|TRBJ1-1|TRBV6-1
CASSEVAGDSDTEAFF
TGTGCCAGCAGTGAAGTGGCAGGGGATAGTGACACTGAAGCTTTCTTT
>NA|NA|TRBJ1-2|TRBV30
CAWSIYSGYTF
TGTGCCTGGAGCATTTATAGTGGCTACACCTTC
>few|NA|TRBJ2-1|TRBV11-3
CASSLVPSEQFF
TGTGCCAGCAGCTTAGTCCCGTCTGAGCAGTTCTTC
>once|NA|TRBJ1-2|TRBV9
CASSVDGGGYGYTF
TGTGCCAGCAGCGTAGACGGGGGAGGCTATGGCTACACCTTC
>NA|TRBD1|TRBJ1-2|TRBV11-2
CASSLQAQGANFGYGYTF
TGTGCCAGCAGCTTACAAGCACAGGGGGCGAACTTCGGCTATGGCTACACCTTC
>NA|TRBD1|TRBJ1-5|TRBV19
CASKEGTGATYGNQPQHF
TGTGCCAGTAAGGAAGGGACAGGGGCGACATATGGCAATCAGCCCCAGCATTTT
>few|NA|TRBJ2-1|TRBV7-2
CASSSEGGRYNEQFF
TGTGCCAGCAGCTCGGAGGGGGGGCGCTACAATGAGCAGTTCTTC
>NA|TRBD1|TRBJ1-1|TRBV6-6
CASSQGQGYTEAFF
TGTGCCAGCAGCCAGGGACAGGGCTACACTGAAGCTTTCTTT
>NA|TRBD2|TRBJ2-1|TRBV2
CAIPPALAGDNEQFF
TGTGCCATCCCGCCTGCACTAGCGGGGGACAATGAGCAGTTCTTC
>many|NA|TRBJ1-6|TRBV30
CAWRSGSSPLHF
TGTGCCTGGAGGTCGGGAAGTTCACCCCTCCACTTT
>many|TRBD1|TRBJ2-3|TRBV5-1
CASSSGGSDTQYF
TGCGCCAGCTCTTCAGGGGGCTCGGATACGCAGTATTTT
>NA|TRBD1|TRBJ1-5|TRBV28
CASSLDRADQPQHF
TGTGCCAGCAGTCTGGACAGGGCCGACCAGCCCCAGCATTTT
>NA|NA|TRBJ2-3|TRBV27
CASSPTETTDTQYF
TGTGCCAGCAGTCCGACTGAGACCACAGATACGCAGTATTTT
>NA|NA|TRBJ1-1|TRBV2
CASGQGMTEAFF
TGTGCCAGCGGGCAGGGTATGACTGAAGCTTTCTTT